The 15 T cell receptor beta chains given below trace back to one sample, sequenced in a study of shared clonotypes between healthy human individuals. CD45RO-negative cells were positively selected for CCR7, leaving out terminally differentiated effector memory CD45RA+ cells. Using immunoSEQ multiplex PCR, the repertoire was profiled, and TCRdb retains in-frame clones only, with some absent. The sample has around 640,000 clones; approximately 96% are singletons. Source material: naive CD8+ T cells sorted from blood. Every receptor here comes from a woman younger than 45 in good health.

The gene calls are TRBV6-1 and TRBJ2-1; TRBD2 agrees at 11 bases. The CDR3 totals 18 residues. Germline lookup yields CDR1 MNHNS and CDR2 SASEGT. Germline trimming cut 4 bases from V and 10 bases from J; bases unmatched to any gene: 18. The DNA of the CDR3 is TGTGCCAGCAGTGGCTCTGTACTAGCGGGAGCATCCCGAGGAGAGCAGTTCTTC. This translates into CASSGSVLAGASRGEQFF.

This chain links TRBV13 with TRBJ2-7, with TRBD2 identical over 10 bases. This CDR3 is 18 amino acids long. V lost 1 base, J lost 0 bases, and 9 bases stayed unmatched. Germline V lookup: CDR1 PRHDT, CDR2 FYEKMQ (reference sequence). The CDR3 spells CASSLAGSGRLSSYEQYF. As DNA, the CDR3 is TGTGCCAGCAGCTTAGCGGGTAGCGGGAGGCTAAGCTCCTACGAGCAGTACTTC.

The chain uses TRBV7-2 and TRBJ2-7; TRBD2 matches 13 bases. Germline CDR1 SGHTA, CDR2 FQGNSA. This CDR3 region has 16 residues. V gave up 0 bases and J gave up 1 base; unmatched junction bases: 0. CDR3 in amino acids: CASSLAGLAGSYEQYF. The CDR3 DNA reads TGTGCCAGCAGCTTAGCGGGACTAGCGGGATCCTACGAGCAGTACTTC.

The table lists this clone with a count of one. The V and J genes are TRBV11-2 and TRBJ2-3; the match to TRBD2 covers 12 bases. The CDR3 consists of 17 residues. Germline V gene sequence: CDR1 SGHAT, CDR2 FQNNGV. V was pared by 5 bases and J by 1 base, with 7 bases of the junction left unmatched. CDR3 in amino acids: CASSLLRLAGGTDTQYF. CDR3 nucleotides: TGTGCCAGCAGCCTCCTAAGACTAGCGGGAGGCACAGATACGCAGTATTTT. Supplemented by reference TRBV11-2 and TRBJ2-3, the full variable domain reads EAGVAQSPRYKIIEKRQSVAFWCNPISGHATLYWYQQILGQGPKLLIQFQNNGVVDDSQLPKDRFSAERLKGVDSTLKIQPAKLEDSAVYLCASSLLRLAGGTDTQYFGPGTRLTVL.

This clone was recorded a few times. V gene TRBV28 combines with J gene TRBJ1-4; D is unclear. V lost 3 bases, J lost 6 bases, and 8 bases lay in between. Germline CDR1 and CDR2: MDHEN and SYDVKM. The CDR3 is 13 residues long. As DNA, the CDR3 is TGTGCCAGCAGTTTTCAAGGAGATGAAAAACTGTTTTTT. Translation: CASSFQGDEKLFF.

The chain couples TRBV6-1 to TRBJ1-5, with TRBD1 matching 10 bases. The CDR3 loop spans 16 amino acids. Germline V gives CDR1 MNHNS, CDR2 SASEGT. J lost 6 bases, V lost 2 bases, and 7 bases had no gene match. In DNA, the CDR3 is TGTGCCAGCAGTGAAAGCCGGACAGGGGGTGCTCAGCCCCAGCATTTT. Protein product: CASSESRTGGAQPQHF.

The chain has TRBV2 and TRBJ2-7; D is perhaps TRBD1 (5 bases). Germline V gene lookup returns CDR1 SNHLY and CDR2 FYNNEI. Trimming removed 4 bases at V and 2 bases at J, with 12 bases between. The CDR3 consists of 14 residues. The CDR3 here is CASSAPGAPYEQYF. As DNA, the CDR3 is TGTGCCAGCAGTGCCCCTGGGGCTCCCTACGAGCAGTACTTC.

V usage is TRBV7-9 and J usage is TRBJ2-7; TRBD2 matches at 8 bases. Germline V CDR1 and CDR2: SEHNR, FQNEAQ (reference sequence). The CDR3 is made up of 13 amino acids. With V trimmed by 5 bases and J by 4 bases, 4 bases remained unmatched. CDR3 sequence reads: CASSRTSGYEQYF. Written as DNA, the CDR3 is TGTGCCAGCAGCCGAACTAGCGGATACGAGCAGTACTTC. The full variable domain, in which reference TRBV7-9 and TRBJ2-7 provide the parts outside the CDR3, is DTGVSQNPRHKITKRGQNVTFRCDPISEHNRLYWYRQTLGQGPEFLTYFQNEAQLEKSRLLSDRFSAERPKGSFSTLEIQRTEQGDSAMYLCASSRTSGYEQYFGPGTRLTVT.

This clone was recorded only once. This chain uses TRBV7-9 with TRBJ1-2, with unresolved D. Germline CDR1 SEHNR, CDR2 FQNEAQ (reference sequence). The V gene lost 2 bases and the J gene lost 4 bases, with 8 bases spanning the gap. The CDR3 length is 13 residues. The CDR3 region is CASSLPESYGYTF. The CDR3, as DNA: TGTGCCAGCAGCTTACCCGAGTCCTATGGCTACACCTTC.

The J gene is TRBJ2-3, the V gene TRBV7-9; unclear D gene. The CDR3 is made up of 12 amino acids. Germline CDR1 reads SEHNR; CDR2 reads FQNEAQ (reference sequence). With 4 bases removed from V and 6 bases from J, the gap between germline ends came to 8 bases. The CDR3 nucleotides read TGTGCCAGCAGCTCTGAGTATGATACGCAGTATTTT. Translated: CASSSEYDTQYF.

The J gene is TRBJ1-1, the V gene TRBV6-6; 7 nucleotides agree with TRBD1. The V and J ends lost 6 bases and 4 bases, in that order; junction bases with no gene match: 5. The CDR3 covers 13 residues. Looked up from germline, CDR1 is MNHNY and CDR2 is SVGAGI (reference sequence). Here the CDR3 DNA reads TGTGCCAGCAGGCCTACAGGGGCCACTGAAGCTTTCTTT. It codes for CASRPTGATEAFF.

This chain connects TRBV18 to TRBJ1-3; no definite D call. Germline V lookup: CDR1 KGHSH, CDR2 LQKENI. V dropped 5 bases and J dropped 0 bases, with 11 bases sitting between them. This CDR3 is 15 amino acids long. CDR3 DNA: TGTGCCAGCTCATTCACAGATGTCTCTGGAAACACCATATATTTT. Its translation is CASSFTDVSGNTIYF.

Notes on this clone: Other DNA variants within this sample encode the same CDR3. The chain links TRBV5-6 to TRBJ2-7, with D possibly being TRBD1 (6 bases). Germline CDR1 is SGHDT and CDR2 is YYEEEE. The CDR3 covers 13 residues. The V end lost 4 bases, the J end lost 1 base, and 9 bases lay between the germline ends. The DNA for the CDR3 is TGTGCCAGCAGCCTCGGACAGTCCTACGAGCAGTACTTC. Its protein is CASSLGQSYEQYF.

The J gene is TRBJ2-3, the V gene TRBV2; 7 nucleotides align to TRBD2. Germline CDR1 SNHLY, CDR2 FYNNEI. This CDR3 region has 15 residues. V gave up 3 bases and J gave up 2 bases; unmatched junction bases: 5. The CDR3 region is CASSETSRSTDTQYF. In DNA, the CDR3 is TGTGCCAGCAGTGAGACTAGCCGATCCACAGATACGCAGTATTTT.

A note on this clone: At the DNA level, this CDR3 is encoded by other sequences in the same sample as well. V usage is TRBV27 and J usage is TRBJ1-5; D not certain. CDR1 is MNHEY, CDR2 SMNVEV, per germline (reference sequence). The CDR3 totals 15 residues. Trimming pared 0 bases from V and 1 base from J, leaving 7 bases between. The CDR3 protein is CASSLSPGSNQPQHF. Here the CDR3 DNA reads TGTGCCAGCAGTTTATCCCCAGGAAGCAATCAGCCCCAGCATTTT.